The source of this T cell receptor (beta chain) is a study of T cells expressing NK-cell markers. Study-wide findings and caveats: HCMV specificity of the expanded NKG2C+ T cell clones was not established. More than five donors had dominant NKG2C+ clonotypes that comprised about 1.0-7.5% of their CD8+ T cells.

TCRdb re-called the 5' RACE reads and gives one entry per CDR3 protein, without DNA. In all, the sample yields about 460,000 distinct CDR3 sequences. CDR3 length equals 15 residues. Germline V CDR1 and CDR2: SGHRS, YFSETQ. A word on this clonotype: Its antigen remains unknown.

The rearrangement links TRBV5-1 to TRBJ2-2; without DNA, the TCRdb call of TRBD1 cannot be checked. Material: blood T cells: a sorted CD56 or NKG2C T cell subset, CD4+ or CD8+ T cells, or bulk PBMC T cells (not recorded which). The TCR sequence derives from a woman between 45 and 60 years old in good health. This CDR3 reads CASSAAGHNTGELFF.